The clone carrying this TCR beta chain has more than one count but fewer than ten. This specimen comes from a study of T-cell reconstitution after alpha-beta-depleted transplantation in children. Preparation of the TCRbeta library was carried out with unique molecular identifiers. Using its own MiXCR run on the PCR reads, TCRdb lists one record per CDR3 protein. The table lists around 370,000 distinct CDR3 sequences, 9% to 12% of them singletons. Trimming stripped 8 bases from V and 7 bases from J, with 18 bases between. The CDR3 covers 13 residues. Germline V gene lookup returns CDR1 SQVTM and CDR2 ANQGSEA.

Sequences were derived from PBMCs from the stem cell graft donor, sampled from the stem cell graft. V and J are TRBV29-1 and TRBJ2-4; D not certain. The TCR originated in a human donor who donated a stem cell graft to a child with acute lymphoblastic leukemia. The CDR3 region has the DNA TGCAGCACCTCGCCTCGACGGCACAACATTCAGTACTTC. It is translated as CSTSPRRHNIQYF.